One sample yielded the 30 T cell receptor beta chains listed below, sequenced in a study of technical replicates of blood from a few donors. Method: immunoSEQ multiplex PCR; TCRdb's copy keeps in-frame clones and lacks some. The data show 51,000 or so clones, about 93% seen once. The sequenced material came from PBMCs. These receptor sequences come from a human donor in good health. Some clones in this sample may be carry-over from other donors' samples.

The chain couples TRBV6-5 to TRBJ2-7; TRBD1 agrees at 8 bases. This CDR3 has 15 residues. V lost 6 bases and J lost 4; bases outside the gene matches: 11. CDR1 and CDR2 (germline): MNHEY, SVGAGI. CDR3 coding DNA: TGTGCCAGCAGCCGCGCCGGGCAGGGGGCATACGAGCAGTACTTC. Translation gives CASSRAGQGAYEQYF.

This chain uses TRBV4-3 with TRBJ2-7; 9 positions match TRBD1. The CDR3 has 14 amino acids. The junction had 4 bases not matched to a gene; V was cut back by 5 bases and J by 2 bases. Germline CDR1 reads LGHNA; CDR2 reads YSLEER. The CDR3 DNA reads TGCGCCAGCAGCTTGAGACAGGGGGCCTACGAGCAGTACTTC. Translation gives CASSLRQGAYEQYF.

V and J are TRBV5-1 and TRBJ2-2; D perhaps matches TRBD2 (6 bases). V shed 0 bases and J shed 2 bases, with 11 bases lying between them. This CDR3 contains 16 residues. CDR1 is SGHRS and CDR2 is YFSETQ in the germline V gene. CDR3 coding DNA: TGCGCCAGCAGCTTGGAGGGGCGGGGTAACACCGGGGAGCTGTTTTTT. Its protein is CASSLEGRGNTGELFF.

The CDR3 coding sequence is TGTGCCAGCAGCTTAGGGGGCCCTTACACAGATACGCAGTATTTT. Its translation is CASSLGGPYTDTQYF. The chain links TRBV7-8 to TRBJ2-3, with a weak D call TRBD1 (5 bases). Per germline, CDR1 SGHVS and CDR2 FQNEAQ. Trimming removed 1 base from V and 2 bases from J, with 10 bases in between. This CDR3 is built from 15 residues.

The genes are TRBV7-2 and TRBJ2-7; D gene uncertain. V was cut by 4 bases and J by 5 bases, with 6 bases left in between. Germline CDR1 is SGHTA and CDR2 is FQGNSA. This CDR3 region has 11 residues. CDR3 residues: CASSSLHEQYF. CDR3 nucleotides: TGTGCCAGCAGCTCCCTCCACGAGCAGTACTTC.

This sequence joins TRBV4-1 and TRBJ2-3, with 7 bases identical to TRBD1. The CDR3 totals 13 residues. V dropped 4 bases and J dropped 3; count of bases not matched to a gene: 1. The germline gives CDR1 MGHRA, CDR2 YSYEKL. In nucleotides, the CDR3 is TGCGCCAGCAGCCTGGGACAGACAGATACGCAGTATTTT. Protein sequence: CASSLGQTDTQYF.

This clone has only one observation. The chain joins TRBV7-3 to TRBJ2-3, with TRBD2 matching 10 bases. The V segment lost 5 bases and the J segment 0 bases; nucleotides outside the gene matches: 5. CDR3 length: 16 residues. Germline CDR1 SGHTA, CDR2 FQGTGA. The CDR3 loop reads CASSRGLADSTDTQYF. The CDR3 DNA sequence: TGTGCCAGCAGCCGTGGACTAGCGGACAGCACAGATACGCAGTATTTT.

The chain recombines TRBV5-6 with TRBJ2-5; 7 nucleotides match TRBD1. Germline V gene lookup returns CDR1 SGHDT and CDR2 YYEEEE. CDR3 size: 16 residues. With 2 bases clipped from V and 6 bases from J, the junction kept 13 bases outside the gene matches. The CDR3 nucleotides are TGTGCCAGCAGCTTCGAAGACAGGGTACTTATGCAGACCCAGTACTTC. Translation: CASSFEDRVLMQTQYF.

V usage is TRBV4-3 and J usage is TRBJ2-7, with 11 positions matching TRBD2. The ends lost 6 bases at V and 3 bases at J; junction bases unmatched: 7. CDR1 and CDR2 from the germline V gene are LGHNA and YSLEER. The CDR3 length is 15 residues. This CDR3 is CASSSGLAGGYEQYF. The CDR3 region has the DNA TGCGCCAGCAGTTCCGGGCTAGCGGGAGGCTACGAGCAGTACTTC.

The rearrangement links TRBV7-6 to TRBJ2-3; TRBD1 agrees at 11 bases. CDR3 length: 18 amino acids. Germline trimming cut 1 base from V and 2 bases from J; bases unmatched to any gene: 8. CDR1 SGHVS and CDR2 FNYEAQ come from the germline V gene. CDR3 sequence reads: CASSLGLGTGGFTDTQYF. The CDR3 nucleotides are TGTGCCAGCAGCTTAGGTCTGGGGACAGGGGGTTTCACAGATACGCAGTATTTT.

V usage is TRBV27 and J usage is TRBJ1-5; D perhaps matches TRBD1 (6 bases). V lost 5 bases and J 7 bases, leaving 12 bases between the germline ends. The length of the CDR3 is 13 residues. Germline V gene data show CDR1 as MNHEY and CDR2 as SMNVEV (reference sequence). CDR3 region: CASSPQGNQPQHF. The CDR3 DNA follows: TGTGCCAGCAGTCCACAGGGTAACCAGCCCCAGCATTTT.

The chain has TRBV30 and TRBJ1-4; D is unclear. Germline CDR1 is GTSNPN and CDR2 is SVGIG (reference sequence). The CDR3 contains 13 residues. V lost 0 bases and J 6 bases, leaving 8 bases between the germline ends. The CDR3 nucleotides are TGTGCCTGGAGTGTCGGCGGCTATGAAAAACTGTTTTTT. This encodes CAWSVGGYEKLFF.

The chain has TRBV5-1 and TRBJ1-3, with D perhaps TRBD1 (5 bases). V lost 0 bases and J 2 bases, leaving 6 bases between the germline ends. Looked up from germline, CDR1 is SGHRS and CDR2 is YFSETQ. CDR3 length: 14 amino acids. CDR3 residues: CASSLGTTGNTIYF. The CDR3 region has the DNA TGCGCCAGCAGCTTGGGGACAACTGGAAACACCATATATTTT.

The chain joins TRBV9 to TRBJ1-5; D not certain. CDR3 length equals 15 residues. Germline assignment: CDR1 SGDLS and CDR2 YYNGEE. Deletions cut 3 bases from V and 2 bases from J, with 12 bases between. Written as DNA, the CDR3 is TGTGCCAGCAGCGGCTCGGTTCTGCGCAATCAGCCCCAGCATTTT. Its translation: CASSGSVLRNQPQHF.

This chain connects TRBV11-2 to TRBJ1-2; perhaps TRBD1 as D (5 bases). The germline V gene has CDR1 SGHAT and CDR2 FQNNGV. Trimming cost V 1 base and J 7 bases, with 16 bases left between them. This CDR3 has 15 residues. The CDR3 DNA is TGTGCCAGCAGCTTAGGACAGATTGGAAGGGGTGGCTACACCTTC. Its translation: CASSLGQIGRGGYTF.

This sequence joins TRBV7-2 and TRBJ2-7, with TRBD1 identical over 8 bases. After removal of 5 bases from V and 3 bases from J, the junction contained 3 bases not matched to a gene. CDR3 size: 13 residues. Germline loops: CDR1 SGHTA, CDR2 FQGNSA. CDR3 protein: CASSADRVYEQYF. The CDR3 DNA reads TGTGCCAGCAGCGCGGACAGGGTCTACGAGCAGTACTTC.

This clone showed up just once. V usage is TRBV4-3 and J usage is TRBJ2-7; D ambiguous. This CDR3 contains 15 residues. Germline values: CDR1 LGHNA, CDR2 YSLEER. The germline V and J ends were trimmed by 1 base and 7 bases, with 17 bases remaining between them. Here the CDR3 DNA reads TGCGCCAGCAGCCAAGCCGCCGGCCCTACTATGGAGCAGTACTTC. Protein sequence: CASSQAAGPTMEQYF.

V is TRBV30 and J is TRBJ1-1, with D perhaps TRBD1 (6 bases). Germline CDR1 reads GTSNPN; CDR2 reads SVGIG (reference sequence). The V and J ends lost 4 bases and 3 bases respectively, with 18 bases between them. This CDR3 has 15 residues. The CDR3 reads CAWNLPGEGDTEAFF. The CDR3 nucleotides read TGTGCCTGGAACCTACCAGGGGAGGGGGACACTGAAGCTTTCTTT.

CDR3 in amino acids: CSVEGTGGRYEQYF. In DNA, the CDR3 is TGCAGCGTTGAAGGGACAGGGGGAAGGTACGAGCAGTACTTC. The J gene is TRBJ2-7, the V gene TRBV29-1, with 10 bases lining up with TRBD1. Germline lookup yields CDR1 SQVTM and CDR2 ANQGSEA. V lost 1 base and J lost 4; bases outside the gene matches: 4. The CDR3 totals 14 residues.

The rearrangement links TRBV7-2 to TRBJ1-1, with no clear D. Germline assignment: CDR1 SGHTA and CDR2 FQGNSA. V gave up 5 bases and J gave up 4 bases, with 14 bases separating them. The CDR3 is 14 amino acids. CDR3 loop: CASSLMRVGTEAFF. The CDR3 DNA sequence: TGTGCCAGCAGCCTGATGAGGGTAGGCACTGAAGCTTTCTTT.

The rearrangement links TRBV4-2 to TRBJ2-3; TRBD2 aligns across 10 bases. The CDR3 totals 15 residues. V shed 4 bases and J 4 bases; nucleotides not matched to a gene: 5. CDR1 is LGHNA and CDR2 is YNFKEQ in the germline V gene. The CDR3 reads CASSRSLAGADTQYF. In nucleotides, the CDR3 is TGTGCCAGCAGCCGCTCTCTAGCGGGGGCAGATACGCAGTATTTT.

V is TRBV4-1 and J is TRBJ2-1, with 11 bases identical to TRBD2. After removal of 4 bases from V and 5 bases from J, the junction contained 7 bases not matched to a gene. This CDR3 contains 16 residues. Germline CDR1 reads MGHRA; CDR2 reads YSYEKL. The CDR3 protein is CASSLLGLAGHNEQFF. The DNA for the CDR3 is TGCGCCAGCAGCCTTCTTGGACTAGCGGGTCACAATGAGCAGTTCTTC.

J is TRBJ2-2 and V is TRBV10-3; D perhaps matches TRBD1 (5 bases). The CDR3 sequence is 16 residues long. V was trimmed by 1 base and J by 0 bases, leaving 9 bases between them. Germline CDR1 is ENHRY and CDR2 is SYGVKD. CDR3 loop: CAISEWGRTNTGELFF. The CDR3 DNA is TGTGCCATCAGTGAGTGGGGCAGAACGAACACCGGGGAGCTGTTTTTT.

The rearrangement uses TRBV11-2 and TRBJ1-2; D call uncertain. The CDR3 loop spans 15 amino acids. Germline loops: CDR1 SGHAT, CDR2 FQNNGV. V lost 4 bases and J lost 4, with 16 bases in between. CDR3 residues: CASSSGGNLGYGYTF. In DNA form, the CDR3 reads TGTGCCAGCAGCTCGGGAGGAAACCTAGGCTATGGCTACACCTTC.

J is TRBJ2-1 and V is TRBV7-6, with a tentative D call TRBD2 (5 bases). Germline V lookup: CDR1 SGHVS, CDR2 FNYEAQ. The CDR3 contains 14 residues. The V gene lost 6 bases and the J gene lost 6 bases, with 15 bases spanning the gap. The CDR3 DNA reads TGTGCCAGCAGTGATCCCCGGCGGGCCAATGAGCAGTTCTTC. It encodes CASSDPRRANEQFF.

The genes are TRBV6-5 and TRBJ1-6; 9 bases are a match to TRBD1. The CDR3 has 16 residues. The V gene end was trimmed by 2 bases and the J gene end by 7 bases; junction bases not matched to a gene: 6. CDR1 is MNHEY, CDR2 SVGAGI, per germline. The chain's CDR3 is CASSYLTGTGNSPLHF. The CDR3 nucleotides read TGTGCCAGCAGTTACCTTACCGGGACAGGGAATTCACCCCTCCACTTT.

V is TRBV9 and J is TRBJ2-2, with 14 bases aligning to TRBD2. This CDR3 comprises 21 residues. The germline CDR1 and CDR2 sequences are SGDLS and YYNGEE. The ends lost 2 bases at V and 5 bases at J; junction bases unmatched: 17. The CDR3 loop is CASSVEPKTSGRAGFTGELFF. The CDR3 nucleotides are TGTGCCAGCAGCGTCGAACCGAAGACTAGCGGGAGGGCCGGGTTTACCGGGGAGCTGTTTTTT.

The rearrangement links TRBV7-7 to TRBJ1-1, with D perhaps matching TRBD1 (5 bases). Deletions cut 5 bases from V and 4 bases from J, with 11 bases between. There are 13 residues in the CDR3. Germline V gene lookup returns CDR1 SSHAT and CDR2 FNYEAQ (reference sequence). CDR3 DNA sequence: TGTGCCAGCAGCGTCAGGGAGGGCACTGAAGCTTTCTTT. Its translation: CASSVREGTEAFF.

This clone appeared a single time. The chain recombines TRBV29-1 with TRBJ1-2; D is unresolved. CDR3 length equals 13 residues. V shed 4 bases and J shed 4 bases, with 13 bases lying between them. Germline CDR1 SQVTM, CDR2 ANQGSEA. CDR3 loop: CSVGGLTLYGYTF. CDR3 nucleotides: TGCAGCGTTGGTGGCTTAACCCTCTATGGCTACACCTTC.

In its sample, this clone was seen once. The chain has TRBV2 and TRBJ2-7, with 10 bases fitting TRBD2. The CDR3 is made up of 16 amino acids. Trimming took 1 base from V and 4 from J; bases not matched to a gene: 7. CDR1 SNHLY and CDR2 FYNNEI come from the germline V gene. The CDR3 nucleotides read TGTGCCAGCAGTGAAGGTCTAGCGGGAGTAAGGTACGAGCAGTACTTC. Protein: CASSEGLAGVRYEQYF.